The clone carrying this TCR beta chain was detected a few times. Antigen unknown. This CDR3 region has 16 residues. Looked up from germline, CDR1 is MDHEN and CDR2 is SYDVKM. Trimming stripped 3 bases from V and 5 bases from J, with 18 bases between. The data stem from a study of post-analysis software for immune sequencing data. Study conclusions and caveats: Compared against controls, patients with multiple sclerosis displayed significantly lower normalized Chao1 diversity.

TCR beta cDNA libraries had unique molecular identifiers. Via MiXCR, TCRdb re-called the PCR reads, giving one row per CDR3 protein. Among 150,000 to 200,000 distinct CDR3 sequences listed, roughly 35% were seen once. This specimen was blood, taken after autologous hematopoietic stem cell transplantation. J is TRBJ2-3 and V is TRBV28; TRBD1 is a possible D gene (5 bases). This TCR was sampled from a girl aged 5 to 17 with multiple sclerosis. The CDR3 sequence: CASSFGAFGSEDTQYF. Here the CDR3 DNA reads TGTGCCAGCAGTTTTGGGGCCTTTGGTTCAGAAGATACGCAGTATTTT.